These 6 T cell receptor beta chains originate from one sample sequenced in a study of T cells after posttransplantation cyclophosphamide. Assay: immunoSEQ multiplex PCR; the TCRdb copy retains only in-frame clones and omits some. This table holds approximately 27,000 clones with no singletons; the top ten claim over 1.3%. Source material: PBMCs. Source of these receptors: a man in his fifties in good health, CMV-negative, and a related stem cell transplant donor.

There are many counts of this clone. The V gene is TRBV11-2, the J gene TRBJ2-7; D is undetermined. The length of the CDR3 is 12 residues. The V gene lost 0 bases and the J gene lost 4 bases, with 4 bases spanning the gap. Germline-derived CDR1 and CDR2 are SGHAT and FQNNGV. CDR3 DNA: TGTGCCAGCAGCTTAGAACAGTACGAGCAGTACTTC. This translates into CASSLEQYEQYF.

This clone has ten or more counts. This CDR3 reads CASSLDPGVYTEAFF. The CDR3 DNA follows: TGCGCCAGCAGCTTGGATCCAGGGGTGTACACTGAAGCTTTCTTT. The chain employs TRBV5-1 and TRBJ1-1, with a tentative D call TRBD1 (6 bases). Looked up from germline, CDR1 is SGHRS and CDR2 is YFSETQ. This CDR3 is 15 amino acids long. V lost 0 bases and J lost 3, with 12 bases in between.

In this sample, this clone turned up many times. The rearrangement uses TRBV5-6 and TRBJ1-2; the match to TRBD1 covers 8 bases. The CDR3 extends over 13 amino acids. V lost 0 bases and J lost 8; bases outside the gene matches: 3. Germline lookup yields CDR1 SGHDT and CDR2 YYEEEE. The CDR3 coding sequence is TGTGCCAGCAGCTTGGGGACAGGGCGGGGCTACACCTTC. It codes for CASSLGTGRGYTF.

This clone was found many times. This chain joins TRBV19 and TRBJ1-2, with TRBD1 matching 7 bases. Germline V gene sequence: CDR1 LNHDA, CDR2 SQIVND (reference sequence). The junction had 9 bases not matched to a gene; V was cut back by 6 bases and J by 5 bases. CDR3 size: 14 residues. The chain's CDR3 is CASSQGVGRYGYTF. The CDR3 DNA reads TGTGCCAGTAGCCAGGGGGTAGGACGGTATGGCTACACCTTC.

This clone appeared many times. This rearrangement joins TRBV19 to TRBJ2-5; 9 nucleotides align to TRBD2. The CDR3 extends over 16 amino acids. V lost 3 bases to trimming and J lost 1 base; unmatched junction nucleotides: 6. Germline CDR1 LNHDA, CDR2 SQIVND (reference sequence). For the CDR3, the DNA is TGTGCCAGTAGTATCGGCCAGCGGGAGGCCCAAGAGACCCAGTACTTC. Translated: CASSIGQREAQETQYF.

This clone has at least ten counts. The rearrangement links TRBV25-1 to TRBJ2-5, with D perhaps TRBD1 (5 bases). The CDR3 has 13 residues. Per germline, CDR1 MGHDK and CDR2 SYGVNS. Trimming removed 3 bases at V and 5 bases at J, with 10 bases between. In DNA, the CDR3 is TGTGCCAGCAGTGACAGGGTTTGGGAGACCCAGTACTTC. It yields the protein CASSDRVWETQYF.